This T cell receptor beta chain emerged from a study of blood T cell repertoires in COVID-19. Study-level background: Sites across the United States, Italy and Spain contributed samples from acute and convalescent COVID-19. PBMCs, B-cell-depleted T cells, or T cells provided the cDNA or gDNA that made up the material.

Germline CDR1 is SGHNT and CDR2 is YYREEE (reference sequence). This CDR3 is 12 amino acids long. J was trimmed by 4 bases and V by 10 bases; bases with no gene match: 5. Source study methods: How many nucleated cells were present was estimated from reference gene primer amplification. Measured with immunoSEQ multiplex PCR; TCRdb has only the in-frame clones, and not every one. D and trimming were read from the DNA, whereas the V and J calls and clone size are those reported in that table. The table lists some 300,000 clones, nearly 90% of them singletons. Recruited during active infection, patients (from Seattle) were subsequently followed longitudinally. This clone was seen only once.

This receptor was identified in a middle-aged woman with COVID-19, enrolled during active disease. Sequenced: peripheral blood. V is TRBV5-4 and J is TRBJ2-3; the match to TRBD2 covers 8 bases. The CDR3 nucleotides are TGTGCCTATCAGCGGGAGCCAGATACGCAGTATTTT. Translated: CAYQREPDTQYF.